Shown below are 22 T cell receptor beta chains from a single sample sequenced in a study of shared clonotypes between healthy human individuals. Clones were read by immunoSEQ multiplex PCR, and TCRdb kept only the in-frame ones, dropping some. This sample carries 660,000 or so clones, roughly 96% of them seen once, and the ten largest clones take less than 0.12%. Positive CCR7 selection of CD45RO-negative cells yielded the naive CD8 cells, and terminally differentiated effector memory CD45RA+ cells were excluded. The sequencing sample was made of naive CD8+ T cells sorted from blood. These receptors were obtained from a woman aged 25 to 45 in good health.

The genes are TRBV5-4 and TRBJ2-1; 11 nucleotides agree with TRBD1. The CDR3 sequence is 15 residues long. V gave up 4 bases and J gave up 6 bases; unmatched junction bases: 6. The V gene's germline CDR1 is SGHNT and CDR2 YYREEE (reference sequence). The CDR3 DNA reads TGTGCCAGCAGCGGATCCGGGACAGGGGGCAATGAGCAGTTCTTC. This codes for CASSGSGTGGNEQFF.

The genes are TRBV27 and TRBJ1-6; D is undetermined. There are 12 residues in the CDR3. V was trimmed by 6 bases and J by 10 bases, leaving 10 bases between them. From germline, CDR1 is MNHEY and CDR2 SMNVEV (reference sequence). The CDR3 region has the DNA TGTGCCAGCAGAGAGGGTTACTCACCCCTCCACTTT. It codes for CASREGYSPLHF.

The genes are TRBV6-1 and TRBJ2-2; D unresolved. V lost 9 bases and J lost 3, with 8 bases in between. This CDR3 is built from 12 residues. CDR1 and CDR2 (germline): MNHNS, SASEGT. CDR3 DNA sequence: TGTGCCAGTCGTAGGGACACCGGGGAGCTGTTTTTT. This translates into CASRRDTGELFF.

J is TRBJ1-1 and V is TRBV6-5; D may be TRBD1 (6 bases). Trimming removed 2 bases at V and 4 bases at J, with 8 bases between. This CDR3 comprises 13 residues. The germline V gene has CDR1 MNHEY and CDR2 SVGAGI. CDR3 nucleotides: TGTGCCAGCAGTTACGAGGGGGGCACTGAAGCTTTCTTT. Residues: CASSYEGGTEAFF.

The CDR3 DNA sequence: TGTGCCAGCAGTTCAGGGGTTCACGAGCAGTACTTC. It codes for CASSSGVHEQYF. The chain recombines TRBV28 with TRBJ2-7; D might be TRBD1 (6 bases). This CDR3 spans 12 amino acids. The ends were cut back, 4 bases at V and 5 bases at J, with 9 bases in the middle. In germline, CDR1 is MDHEN, CDR2 SYDVKM.

The genes are TRBV28 and TRBJ2-1; a weak D match, TRBD1 (5 bases). The CDR3 length is 13 residues. Per germline, CDR1 MDHEN and CDR2 SYDVKM. V gave up 4 bases and J gave up 6 bases, with 10 bases separating them. CDR3 coding DNA: TGTGCCAGCAGTTACAGGCTTATCAATGAGCAGTTCTTC. It translates to CASSYRLINEQFF. Together with reference TRBV28 and TRBJ2-1, the CDR3 gives the full variable domain: DVKVTQSSRYLVKRTGEKVFLECVQDMDHENMFWYRQDPGLGLRLIYFSYDVKMKEKGDIPEGYSVSREKKERFSLILESASTNQTSMYLCASSYRLINEQFFGPGTRLTVL.

The genes are TRBV7-3 and TRBJ2-2; D remains ambiguous. The V end was cut by 1 base, the J end by 6 bases, with 9 bases between. This CDR3 has 14 amino acids. Germline V CDR1 and CDR2: SGHTA, FQGTGA. This CDR3 is CASSLNSRPGELFF. For the CDR3, the DNA is TGTGCCAGCAGCTTAAATTCCCGCCCCGGGGAGCTGTTTTTT.

This chain links TRBV11-2 with TRBJ2-1, with 10 bases identical to TRBD2. After removal of 0 bases from V and 10 bases from J, the junction contained 12 bases not matched to a gene. The CDR3 has 17 amino acids. Germline-derived CDR1 and CDR2 are SGHAT and FQNNGV. The CDR3 sequence is CASSLDLYSLLAGEQFF. Here the CDR3 DNA reads TGTGCCAGCAGCTTAGATCTTTACTCCTTACTAGCGGGAGAGCAGTTCTTC.

This chain's CDR3 is CASSLAAPMNTEAFF. As DNA, the CDR3 is TGTGCCAGCAGCTTGGCGGCACCAATGAACACTGAAGCTTTCTTT. The chain combines TRBV5-6 with TRBJ1-1; no clear D gene. V was cut by 0 bases and J by 0 bases, with 9 bases left in between. The germline gives CDR1 SGHDT, CDR2 YYEEEE. This CDR3 is 15 amino acids long.

As concerns this clone: The same CDR3 can be traced to other DNA sequences in this sample. The chain is built from TRBV27 and TRBJ2-7; D uncertain. The CDR3 covers 10 residues. CDR1 is MNHEY and CDR2 is SMNVEV in the germline V gene (reference sequence). Between the trimmed V and J ends, which lost 6 bases and 3 bases, there was a span of 3 bases. CDR3 in DNA: TGTGCCAGCAGCTACTACGAGCAGTACTTC. It is translated as CASSYYEQYF.

V gene TRBV27 combines with J gene TRBJ2-7; perhaps TRBD1 as D (6 bases). Trimming removed 9 bases at V and 2 bases at J, with 8 bases between. There are 11 residues in the CDR3. CDR1 is MNHEY and CDR2 is SMNVEV in the germline V gene (reference sequence). CDR3: CASGQPYEQYF. CDR3 coding DNA: TGTGCCAGTGGACAGCCCTACGAGCAGTACTTC.

V usage is TRBV7-9 and J usage is TRBJ2-5; TRBD1 matches 9 bases. V lost 4 bases and J lost 5; bases outside the gene matches: 5. The CDR3 covers 14 residues. Per germline, CDR1 SEHNR and CDR2 FQNEAQ (reference sequence). The CDR3 spells CASSSGQGIETQYF. The CDR3 bases are TGTGCCAGCAGCTCGGGACAGGGTATCGAGACCCAGTACTTC.

The chain employs TRBV12-5 and TRBJ2-4; 12 positions agree with TRBD1. Germline V gene lookup returns CDR1 LGHNT and CDR2 FRNRAP. The ends lost 6 bases at V and 6 bases at J; junction bases unmatched: 9. The CDR3 contains 16 residues. The DNA for the CDR3 is TGTGCTAGTGGGGATCCGGGACAGGGGGCACGAAACATTCAGTACTTC. The encoded protein is CASGDPGQGARNIQYF.

The CDR3 loop is CASSPGAAGSPSSYNEQFF. CDR3 DNA: TGTGCCAGCAGCCCAGGGGCAGCCGGCTCCCCTAGCTCCTACAATGAGCAGTTCTTC. V is TRBV7-6 and J is TRBJ2-1; tentatively, D is TRBD1 (6 bases). Germline CDR1 SGHVS, CDR2 FNYEAQ. The CDR3 consists of 19 residues. With 5 bases removed from V and 0 bases from J, the gap between germline ends came to 23 bases.

This chain uses TRBV5-6 with TRBJ2-1; either TRBD1 or TRBD2 may fit D (5 bases each). Germline V gene lookup returns CDR1 SGHDT and CDR2 YYEEEE. The CDR3 extends over 13 amino acids. V was trimmed by 3 bases and J by 4 bases, leaving 8 bases between them. The CDR3 is CASSSGTYNEQFF. In DNA, the CDR3 is TGTGCCAGCAGCTCTGGGACGTACAATGAGCAGTTCTTC.

V is TRBV29-1 and J is TRBJ1-4; D is undetermined. The CDR3 spans 18 residues. CDR1 and CDR2 (germline): SQVTM, ANQGSEA. V was pared by 5 bases and J by 0 bases, with 22 bases between. This CDR3 is CSVFLVNDGPTTNEKLFF. Written as DNA, the CDR3 is TGCAGCGTTTTTTTGGTCAACGACGGGCCTACAACTAATGAAAAACTGTTTTTT.

This sequence joins TRBV10-2 and TRBJ2-2; D unclear. The CDR3 runs to 10 residues. V lost 8 bases, J lost 6 bases, and 4 bases lay in between. The germline V gene encodes CDR1 WSHSY and CDR2 SAAADI. The DNA of the CDR3 is TGCGCCAGCGGGGCCGGGGAGCTGTTTTTT. Its protein product is CASGAGELFF.

The J gene is TRBJ1-2, the V gene TRBV7-3; the D is unclear. The germline V gene encodes CDR1 SGHTA and CDR2 FQGTGA. The V end was cut by 1 base, the J end by 6 bases, with 12 bases between. This CDR3 contains 14 residues. The CDR3 here is CASSLRWPADGYTF. The CDR3 nucleotides read TGTGCCAGCAGCTTAAGGTGGCCTGCCGATGGCTACACCTTC.

This clone was observed a single time. Other DNA sequences of this sample code for an identical CDR3. The chain is built from TRBV4-1 and TRBJ2-2; 7 nucleotides agree with TRBD2. The CDR3 runs to 13 residues. Losses at the gene ends were 9 bases for V and 5 bases for J; bases not matched to a gene: 6. CDR1 MGHRA and CDR2 YSYEKL come from the germline V gene. CDR3 sequence: CASRGSGTGELFF. The CDR3 region has the DNA TGCGCCAGTCGCGGGAGCGGAACCGGGGAGCTGTTTTTT.

The chain is built from TRBV5-1 and TRBJ2-6; D might be TRBD1 (6 bases). CDR3 length: 16 residues. From germline, CDR1 is SGHRS and CDR2 YFSETQ. The V end was cut by 8 bases, the J end by 3 bases, with 18 bases between. The CDR3 sequence is CARTRQGPGGANVLTF. The CDR3 DNA is TGCGCCAGGACGAGGCAGGGGCCTGGTGGGGCCAACGTCCTGACTTTC.

The rearrangement uses TRBV28 and TRBJ1-3; the match to TRBD1 covers 7 bases. The length of the CDR3 is 16 residues. The V and J ends lost 6 bases and 8 bases, in that order; junction bases with no gene match: 16. Germline-derived CDR1 and CDR2 are MDHEN and SYDVKM. The CDR3 sequence: CASRRNYPGQADTIYF. CDR3 coding DNA: TGTGCCAGCAGACGAAATTATCCCGGACAGGCGGACACCATATATTTT.

The V gene is TRBV6-5, the J gene TRBJ2-1; maybe TRBD2 (6 bases). CDR1 is MNHEY and CDR2 is SVGAGI in the germline V gene. CDR3 length: 16 amino acids. Between the trimmed V and J ends, which lost 2 bases and 1 base, there was a span of 12 bases. The CDR3 region has the DNA TGTGCCAGCAGTTACCTAAGCGGGCTTTCCTACAATGAGCAGTTCTTC. Amino acids: CASSYLSGLSYNEQFF.